This TCR beta chain was captured in a study of shared clonotypes between healthy human individuals. The V segment lost 2 bases and the J segment 0 bases; nucleotides outside the gene matches: 2. The CDR3 has 16 amino acids. CDR1 SGHRS and CDR2 YFSETQ come from the germline V gene. To note about this clone: The antigen is undetermined. The identical CDR3 is also encoded by other nucleotide sequences in the sample.

Study conclusions and caveats: Naive CD4 clonotype sharing across a few donors was around 5%.

Every immunoSEQ plate was one replicate of a subset's evenly spread DNA. Sorted subsets were amplified in replicate PCRs using 200 ng DNA, 25,000 to 30,000 T cell genomes. Data came from immunoSEQ multiplex PCR; TCRdb stores just in-frame clones and leaves some out. The sample has some 2,000,000 clones; around 95% are singletons. The sequence came from a man aged 18 to 29 in good health. J is TRBJ2-3 and V is TRBV5-1; 11 bases are a match to TRBD2. Material for sequencing was naive CD4+ T cells sorted from blood. Subset reported: CD45RA+ positively selected. The CDR3 DNA follows: TGCGCCAGCAGCTTTGGGACTAGCGGTAGCACAGATACGCAGTATTTT. Translation gives CASSFGTSGSTDTQYF.